This T cell receptor beta chain derives from a study of identical twins. A single record per CDR3 protein comes from TCRdb applying MiXCR to the 5' RACE reads. Among about 660,000 distinct CDR3 sequences listed, over 8.5% were seen once. Germline trimming cut 3 bases from V and 2 bases from J; bases unmatched to any gene: 9. Germline V gene lookup returns CDR1 KGHDR and CDR2 SFDVKD. CDR3 length: 17 residues. In its sample, this clonotype was seen a few times. The data were also submitted as part of a second study, on yellow fever vaccine responses in identical twins.

The specimen was PBMCs. The chain carries TRBV24-1 and TRBJ2-3; 8 bases match TRBD2. This clonotype was sampled from a woman aged 18-29 years in good health. CDR3 residues: CATSDPGGSGATDTQYF. CDR3 bases: TGTGCCACCAGTGATCCTGGCGGTAGCGGGGCCACAGATACGCAGTATTTT.